The 9 T cell receptor beta chains reported below all come from one sample, sequenced in a study of blood T cell repertoires in COVID-19. Method: immunoSEQ multiplex PCR; TCRdb's copy keeps in-frame clones and lacks some. The sample contains 250,000 or so clones, about 83% of which appear only once. Input material: peripheral blood. The receptors originated from a woman between 35 and 50 years old who had recovered from COVID-19.

Only a few counts were recorded for this clone. V usage is TRBV7-2 and J usage is TRBJ2-7, with a tentative D call TRBD2 (5 bases). The CDR3 has 13 residues. Trimming took off 10 bases at V and 6 bases at J, with 19 bases between the two ends. The germline gives CDR1 SGHTA, CDR2 FQGNSA. The DNA of the CDR3 is TGTGCCACCAGTCAGAGGGCTAGAGGCGAGCAGTACTTC. Translation: CATSQRARGEQYF.

The chain has TRBV7-9 and TRBJ2-1, with D possibly TRBD2 on 7 matching bases. The CDR3 loop spans 16 amino acids. Germline V gives CDR1 SEHNR, CDR2 FQNEAQ (reference sequence). The V gene lost 5 bases and the J gene lost 2 bases, with 16 bases spanning the gap. CDR3 coding DNA: TGTGCCAGCAGCCCCCGGGGGGCCTCCCCCTACAATGAGCAGTTCTTC. Translated: CASSPRGASPYNEQFF.

The rearrangement links TRBV27 to TRBJ2-2; 7 nucleotides align to TRBD2. Germline values: CDR1 MNHEY, CDR2 SMNVEV (reference sequence). This CDR3 has 16 residues. V dropped 5 bases and J dropped 2; count of bases not matched to a gene: 8. CDR3 in amino acids: CASSPQGTTNTGELFF. The DNA of the CDR3 is TGTGCCAGCAGTCCCCAAGGGACTACAAACACCGGGGAGCTGTTTTTT.

The CDR3 sequence is CASTVTNQETQYF. The CDR3 DNA follows: TGTGCCAGCACCGTGACAAATCAAGAGACCCAGTACTTC. The chain employs TRBV7-2 and TRBJ2-5; no firm D call. The CDR3 has 13 amino acids. The germline V and J ends were trimmed by 7 bases and 2 bases, with 11 bases remaining between them. Germline lookup yields CDR1 SGHTA and CDR2 FQGNSA.

V is TRBV28 and J is TRBJ1-6; a weak D match, TRBD1 (5 bases). Germline V gene sequence: CDR1 MDHEN, CDR2 SYDVKM. The CDR3 has 16 amino acids. Trimming stripped 4 bases from V and 1 base from J, with 11 bases between. CDR3 residues: CASSSGLGSYNSPLHF. CDR3 in DNA: TGTGCCAGCAGTTCAGGGTTAGGGTCCTATAATTCACCCCTCCACTTT.

This chain joins TRBV7-9 and TRBJ1-1; unclear D gene. CDR1 is SEHNR and CDR2 is FQNEAQ in the germline V gene (reference sequence). The CDR3 loop spans 15 amino acids. Between the trimmed V and J ends, which lost 5 bases and 2 bases, there was a span of 15 bases. CDR3 residues: CASSPPLGRNTEAFF. The CDR3 DNA reads as TGTGCCAGCAGCCCCCCTCTGGGCCGCAACACTGAAGCTTTCTTT.

J is TRBJ2-3 and V is TRBV28; 9 bases match TRBD2. The germline gives CDR1 MDHEN, CDR2 SYDVKM. The CDR3 consists of 14 residues. With 3 bases clipped from V and 6 bases from J, the junction kept 4 bases outside the gene matches. Here the CDR3 DNA reads TGTGCCAGCAGTTTCGCGGGGGGGGGTGATACGCAGTATTTT. Translated: CASSFAGGGDTQYF.

The J gene is TRBJ2-2, the V gene TRBV19; perhaps TRBD1 as D (6 bases). The CDR3 totals 15 residues. Germline V gene data show CDR1 as LNHDA and CDR2 as SQIVND (reference sequence). V was trimmed by 7 bases and J by 10 bases, leaving 22 bases between them. CDR3 nucleotide sequence: TGTGCCAGTACCCAGGGGCGATCCCTAAGAGAGGAGCTGTTTTTT. As protein: CASTQGRSLREELFF.

The chain joins TRBV4-1 to TRBJ2-5; the match to TRBD2 covers 15 bases. Trimming at V came to 0 bases and at J to 5 bases, leaving 1 base not matched to a gene. The V gene's germline CDR1 is MGHRA and CDR2 YSYEKL. The CDR3 has 16 amino acids. The DNA of the CDR3 is TGCGCCAGCAGCCAAGAAGGGACTAGCGGGGGGGAGACCCAGTACTTC. The encoded protein is CASSQEGTSGGETQYF.